This T cell receptor (beta chain) was documented in a study of blood T cells in healthy people across ages. General observations from the study: There were more naive CD4+ cells and higher diversity in long-lived donors than in aged donors.

Germline V gives CDR1 SGHVS, CDR2 FNYEAQ. CDR3 length: 14 amino acids. A second PCR, run for 7 to 11 cycles, used a sample-barcoded 5' primer plus a J-beta primer mix. The template-switch adaptor, which had 12 random nucleotides, put a tag on each cDNA molecule. Using its own MiXCR run on the 5' RACE reads, TCRdb lists one record per CDR3 protein. Among more than 750,000 distinct CDR3 sequences listed, approximately 32% were seen once. A word on this clonotype: Its antigen is unknown. At one of its ends the junction is not consistent with the germline gene, which may arise from a read error.

These records were also assigned to another study, of T cells of mothers and their children.

Specimen: blood. The origin of this receptor is a middle-aged woman in good health. This chain connects TRBV7-6 to TRBJ1-4, with a weak D call TRBD1 (5 bases). The CDR3 is CASSWGQANEKLLF. In DNA, the CDR3 is TGTGCCAGCAGCTGGGGCCAGGCTAATGAAAAACTGTTGTTT.